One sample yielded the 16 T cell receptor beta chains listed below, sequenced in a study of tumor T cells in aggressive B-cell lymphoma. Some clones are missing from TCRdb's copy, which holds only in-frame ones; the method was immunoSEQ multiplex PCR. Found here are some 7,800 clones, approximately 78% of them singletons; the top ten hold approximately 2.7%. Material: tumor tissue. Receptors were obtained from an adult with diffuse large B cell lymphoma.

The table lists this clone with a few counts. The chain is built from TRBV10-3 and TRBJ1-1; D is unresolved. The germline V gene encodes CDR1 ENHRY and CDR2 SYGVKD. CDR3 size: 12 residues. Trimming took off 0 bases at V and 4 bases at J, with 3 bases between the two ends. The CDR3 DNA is TGTGCCATCAGTGAGTCTATCACTGAAGCTTTCTTT. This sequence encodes CAISESITEAFF.

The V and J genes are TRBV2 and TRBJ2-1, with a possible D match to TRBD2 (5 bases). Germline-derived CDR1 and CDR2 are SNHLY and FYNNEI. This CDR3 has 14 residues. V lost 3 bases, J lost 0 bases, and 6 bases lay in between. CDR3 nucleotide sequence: TGTGCCAGCAGTGAGGGGAGCTCCTACAATGAGCAGTTCTTC. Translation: CASSEGSSYNEQFF.

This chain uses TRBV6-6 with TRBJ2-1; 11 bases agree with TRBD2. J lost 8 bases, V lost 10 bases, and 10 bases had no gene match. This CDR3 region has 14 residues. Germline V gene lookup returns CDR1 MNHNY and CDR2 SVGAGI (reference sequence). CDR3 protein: CATGRVLAGDEQFF. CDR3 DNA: TGTGCCACCGGAAGGGTACTAGCGGGAGATGAGCAGTTCTTC.

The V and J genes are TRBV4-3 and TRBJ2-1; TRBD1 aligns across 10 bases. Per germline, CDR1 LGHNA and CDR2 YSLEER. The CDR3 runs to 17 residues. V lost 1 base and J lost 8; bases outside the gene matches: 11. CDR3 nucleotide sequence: TGCGCCAGCAGCCAAGCAATGACAGGGGGCAGAATGTATGAGCAGTTCTTC. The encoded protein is CASSQAMTGGRMYEQFF.

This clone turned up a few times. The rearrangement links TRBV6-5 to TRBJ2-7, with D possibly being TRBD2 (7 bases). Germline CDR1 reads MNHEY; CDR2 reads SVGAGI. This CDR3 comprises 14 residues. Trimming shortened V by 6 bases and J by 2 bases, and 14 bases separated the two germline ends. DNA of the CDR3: TGTGCCAGCAGGGGGCGGGGGCGCGCCTACGAGCAGTACTTC. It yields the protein CASRGRGRAYEQYF.

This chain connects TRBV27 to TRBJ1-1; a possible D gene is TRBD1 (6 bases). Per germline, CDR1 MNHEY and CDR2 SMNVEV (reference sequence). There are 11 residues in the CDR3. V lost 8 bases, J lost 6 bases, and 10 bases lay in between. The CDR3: CASLNRAEAFF. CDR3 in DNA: TGTGCCAGCCTGAACAGGGCTGAAGCTTTCTTT.

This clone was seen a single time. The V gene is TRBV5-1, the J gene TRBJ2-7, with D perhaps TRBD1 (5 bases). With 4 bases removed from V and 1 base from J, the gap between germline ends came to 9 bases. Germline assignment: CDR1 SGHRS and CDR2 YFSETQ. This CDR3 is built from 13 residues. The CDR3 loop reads CASSDRQSYEQYF. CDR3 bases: TGCGCCAGCAGCGATCGACAGTCCTACGAGCAGTACTTC.

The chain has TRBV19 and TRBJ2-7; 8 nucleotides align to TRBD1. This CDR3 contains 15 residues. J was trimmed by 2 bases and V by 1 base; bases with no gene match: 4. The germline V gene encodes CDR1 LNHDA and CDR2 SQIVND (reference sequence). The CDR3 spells CASSIARTGTYEQYF. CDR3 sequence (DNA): TGTGCCAGTAGTATAGCTCGGACAGGGACCTACGAGCAGTACTTC. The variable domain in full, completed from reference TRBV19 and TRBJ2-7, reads DGGITQSPKYLFRKEGQNVTLSCEQNLNHDAMYWYRQDPGQGLRLIYYSQIVNDFQKGDIAEGYSVSREKKESFPLTVTSAQKNPTAFYLCASSIARTGTYEQYFGPGTRLTVT.

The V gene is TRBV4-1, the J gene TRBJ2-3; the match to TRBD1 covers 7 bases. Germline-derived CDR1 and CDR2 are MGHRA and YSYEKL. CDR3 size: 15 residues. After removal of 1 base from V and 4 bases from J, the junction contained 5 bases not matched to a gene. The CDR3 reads CASSQGQGGPDTQYF. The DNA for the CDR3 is TGCGCCAGCAGCCAAGGACAAGGGGGCCCAGATACGCAGTATTTT.

The CDR3 sequence: CASSLVGLASYNEQFF. In DNA, the CDR3 is TGTGCCAGCAGTTTAGTTGGACTAGCGAGCTACAATGAGCAGTTCTTC. The chain carries TRBV27 and TRBJ2-1, with 9 bases matching TRBD2. This CDR3 has 16 amino acids. Losses at the gene ends were 2 bases for V and 3 bases for J; bases not matched to a gene: 5. In germline, CDR1 is MNHEY, CDR2 SMNVEV (reference sequence).

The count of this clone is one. CDR3 in amino acids: CATKQDSQETQYF. As DNA, the CDR3 is TGTGCCACCAAGCAGGACAGCCAAGAGACCCAGTACTTC. The chain joins TRBV27 to TRBJ2-5; possibly TRBD1 for D (6 bases). V lost 10 bases and J lost 1, with 13 bases in between. The CDR3 is made up of 13 amino acids. Germline V gene sequence: CDR1 MNHEY, CDR2 SMNVEV (reference sequence).

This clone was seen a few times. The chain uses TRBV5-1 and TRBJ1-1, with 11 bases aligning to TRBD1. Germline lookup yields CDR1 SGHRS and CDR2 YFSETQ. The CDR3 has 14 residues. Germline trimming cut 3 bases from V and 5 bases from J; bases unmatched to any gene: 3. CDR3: CASSWDRGLTEAFF. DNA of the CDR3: TGCGCCAGCAGCTGGGACAGGGGGTTGACTGAAGCTTTCTTT.

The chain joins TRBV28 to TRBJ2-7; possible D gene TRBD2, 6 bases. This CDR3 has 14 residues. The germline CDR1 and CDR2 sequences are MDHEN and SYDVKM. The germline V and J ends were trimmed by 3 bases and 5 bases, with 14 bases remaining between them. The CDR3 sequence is CASSFSAGSHEQYF. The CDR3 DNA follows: TGTGCCAGCAGTTTTTCGGCGGGATCCCACGAGCAGTACTTC.

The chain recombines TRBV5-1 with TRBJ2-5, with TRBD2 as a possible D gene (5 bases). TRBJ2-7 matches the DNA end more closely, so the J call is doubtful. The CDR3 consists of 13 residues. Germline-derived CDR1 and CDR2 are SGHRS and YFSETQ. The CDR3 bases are TGCGCCAGCAGCTTGGGAGGGAACTACGAGCAGTACTTC. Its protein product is CASSLGGNYEQYF.

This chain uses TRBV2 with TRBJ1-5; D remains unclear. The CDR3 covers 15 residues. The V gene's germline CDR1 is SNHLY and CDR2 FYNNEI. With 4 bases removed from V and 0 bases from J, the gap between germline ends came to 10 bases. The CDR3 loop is CASSGEVYSNQPQHF. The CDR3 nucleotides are TGTGCCAGCAGTGGAGAGGTTTATAGCAATCAGCCCCAGCATTTT.

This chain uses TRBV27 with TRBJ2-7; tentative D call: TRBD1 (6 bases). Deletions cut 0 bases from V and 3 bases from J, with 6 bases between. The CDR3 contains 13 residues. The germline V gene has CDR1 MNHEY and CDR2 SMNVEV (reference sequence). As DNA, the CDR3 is TGTGCCAGCAGTTTATCGACAGGCTACGAGCAGTACGTC. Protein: CASSLSTGYEQYV.